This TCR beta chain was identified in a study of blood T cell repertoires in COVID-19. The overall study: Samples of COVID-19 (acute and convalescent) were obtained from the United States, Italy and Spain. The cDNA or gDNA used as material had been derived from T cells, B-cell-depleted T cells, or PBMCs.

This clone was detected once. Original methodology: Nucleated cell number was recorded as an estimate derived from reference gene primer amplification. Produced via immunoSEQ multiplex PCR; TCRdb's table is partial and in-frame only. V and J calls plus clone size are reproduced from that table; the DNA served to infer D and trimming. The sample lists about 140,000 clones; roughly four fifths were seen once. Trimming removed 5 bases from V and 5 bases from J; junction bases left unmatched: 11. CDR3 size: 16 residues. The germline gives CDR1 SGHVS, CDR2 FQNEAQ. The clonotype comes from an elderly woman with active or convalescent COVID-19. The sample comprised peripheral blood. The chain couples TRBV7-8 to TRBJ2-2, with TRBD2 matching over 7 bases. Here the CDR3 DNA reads TGTGCCAGCAGCCAAGTCGGACTAGGAGGTACCGGGGAGCTGTTTTTT. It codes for CASSQVGLGGTGELFF.